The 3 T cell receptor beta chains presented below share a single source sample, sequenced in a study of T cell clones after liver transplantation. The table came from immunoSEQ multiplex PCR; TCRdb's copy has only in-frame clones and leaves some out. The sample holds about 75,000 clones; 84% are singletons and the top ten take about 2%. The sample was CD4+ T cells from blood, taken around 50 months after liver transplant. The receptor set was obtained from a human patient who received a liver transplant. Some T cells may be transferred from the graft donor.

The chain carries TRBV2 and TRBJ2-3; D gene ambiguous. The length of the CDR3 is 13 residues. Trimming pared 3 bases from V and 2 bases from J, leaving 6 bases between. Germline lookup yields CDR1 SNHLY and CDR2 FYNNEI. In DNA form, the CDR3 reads TGTGCCAGCAGTGACAGATTCACAGATACGCAGTATTTT. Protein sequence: CASSDRFTDTQYF.

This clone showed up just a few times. Written as DNA, the CDR3 is TGCGCCAGCAGCGACCTAGCGGGGGGCGTCGCCGGGGAGCTGTTTTTT. This codes for CASSDLAGGVAGELFF. The genes are TRBV4-3 and TRBJ2-2; 11 bases map to TRBD2. V lost 5 bases to trimming and J lost 6 bases; unmatched junction nucleotides: 8. CDR3 length: 16 amino acids. The V gene's germline CDR1 is LGHNA and CDR2 YSLEER.

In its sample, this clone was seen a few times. DNA for the CDR3: TGCGCCAGCAGCCAATCCGCAAAGGGGACAGGGAACAATCAGCCCCAGCATTTT. Translation gives CASSQSAKGTGNNQPQHF. The chain uses TRBV4-3 and TRBJ1-5; 9 nucleotides agree with TRBD1. Germline CDR1 reads LGHNA; CDR2 reads YSLEER. The CDR3 contains 18 residues. The junction had 11 bases not matched to a gene; V was cut back by 2 bases and J by 3 bases.